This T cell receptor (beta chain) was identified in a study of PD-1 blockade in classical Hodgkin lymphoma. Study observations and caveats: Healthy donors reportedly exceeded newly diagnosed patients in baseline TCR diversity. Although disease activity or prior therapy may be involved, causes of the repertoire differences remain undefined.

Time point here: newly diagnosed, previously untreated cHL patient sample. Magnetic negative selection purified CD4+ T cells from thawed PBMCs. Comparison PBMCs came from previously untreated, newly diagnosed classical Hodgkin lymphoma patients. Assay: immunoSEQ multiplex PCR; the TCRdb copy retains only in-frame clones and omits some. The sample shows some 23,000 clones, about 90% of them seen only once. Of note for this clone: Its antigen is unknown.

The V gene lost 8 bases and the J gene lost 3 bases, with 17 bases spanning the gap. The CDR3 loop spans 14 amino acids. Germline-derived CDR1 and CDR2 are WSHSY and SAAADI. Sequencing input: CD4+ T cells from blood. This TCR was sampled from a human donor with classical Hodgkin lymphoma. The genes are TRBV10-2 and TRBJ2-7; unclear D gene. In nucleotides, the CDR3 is TGCGCCAGCTCCTCCCCAGGATTTGGCTACGAGCAGTACTTC. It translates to CASSSPGFGYEQYF.